This TCR beta chain was recovered during a study of response to subunit inactivated influenza vaccine. Each CDR3 protein gets one entry after TCRdb re-called the RT-PCR reads with MiXCR. Of under 950,000 distinct CDR3 sequences listed, around 20% are singletons. Trimming cost V 2 bases and J 8 bases; bases outside gene matches: 19. The germline V gene encodes CDR1 MNHEY and CDR2 SMNVEV (reference sequence). The CDR3 runs to 19 residues. This clonotype came up a few times. This receptor was obtained from a man aged 50 to 59 who received an inactivated influenza vaccine. The specimen comprised PBMCs from blood, sampled more than 4 days after vaccination. This chain connects TRBV27 to TRBJ2-1; 9 nucleotides align to TRBD1. The CDR3 region has the DNA TGTGCCAGCAGTTTAATCCACTCCGGGACAGGGTGGTTTAGCCATGAGCAGTTCTTC. Residues: CASSLIHSGTGWFSHEQFF.